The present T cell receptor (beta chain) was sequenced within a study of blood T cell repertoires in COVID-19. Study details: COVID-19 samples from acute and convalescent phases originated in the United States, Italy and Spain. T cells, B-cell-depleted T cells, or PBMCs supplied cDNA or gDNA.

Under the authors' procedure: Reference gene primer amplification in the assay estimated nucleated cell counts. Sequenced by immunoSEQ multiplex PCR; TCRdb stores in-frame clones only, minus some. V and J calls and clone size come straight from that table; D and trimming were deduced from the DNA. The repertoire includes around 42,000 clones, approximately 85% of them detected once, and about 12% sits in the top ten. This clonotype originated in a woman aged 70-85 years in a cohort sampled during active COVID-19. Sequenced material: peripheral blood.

The CDR3 DNA reads TGTGCCACCAGTGACCCGACAGGGGGCGGCACCGGGGAGCTGTTTTTT. It encodes CATSDPTGGGTGELFF. The V gene is TRBV24-1, the J gene TRBJ2-2; 10 positions match TRBD1. After removal of 4 bases from V and 4 bases from J, the junction contained 5 bases not matched to a gene. Germline CDR1 is KGHDR and CDR2 is SFDVKD. This CDR3 is built from 16 residues.